This TCR beta chain originates from a study of blood T cell repertoires in COVID-19. Overall study context: The study drew acute and convalescent COVID-19 samples from the United States, Italy and Spain. PBMCs, B-cell-depleted T cells, or T cells were the source of the cDNA or gDNA that made up the material.

Germline CDR1 is SGHAT and CDR2 is FQNNGV. Trimming removed 6 bases at V and 4 bases at J, with 13 bases between. The length of the CDR3 is 14 residues. Under the authors' procedure: Reference gene primer amplification gave estimated nucleated cell counts. Using immunoSEQ multiplex PCR, the repertoire was profiled, and TCRdb retains in-frame clones only, with some absent. V, J and clone size are those of that table, while D and trimming were read from the DNA. The sample carries a few hundred thousand clones, 84% recorded once. Input material: peripheral blood. The chain links TRBV11-2 to TRBJ1-5; tentative D call: TRBD1 (6 bases). The receptor was derived from a human donor in a cohort sampled during active COVID-19. The CDR3 DNA sequence: TGTGCCAGCAGTTCTAGTAGGGGGAATCAGCCCCAGCATTTT. This codes for CASSSSRGNQPQHF.